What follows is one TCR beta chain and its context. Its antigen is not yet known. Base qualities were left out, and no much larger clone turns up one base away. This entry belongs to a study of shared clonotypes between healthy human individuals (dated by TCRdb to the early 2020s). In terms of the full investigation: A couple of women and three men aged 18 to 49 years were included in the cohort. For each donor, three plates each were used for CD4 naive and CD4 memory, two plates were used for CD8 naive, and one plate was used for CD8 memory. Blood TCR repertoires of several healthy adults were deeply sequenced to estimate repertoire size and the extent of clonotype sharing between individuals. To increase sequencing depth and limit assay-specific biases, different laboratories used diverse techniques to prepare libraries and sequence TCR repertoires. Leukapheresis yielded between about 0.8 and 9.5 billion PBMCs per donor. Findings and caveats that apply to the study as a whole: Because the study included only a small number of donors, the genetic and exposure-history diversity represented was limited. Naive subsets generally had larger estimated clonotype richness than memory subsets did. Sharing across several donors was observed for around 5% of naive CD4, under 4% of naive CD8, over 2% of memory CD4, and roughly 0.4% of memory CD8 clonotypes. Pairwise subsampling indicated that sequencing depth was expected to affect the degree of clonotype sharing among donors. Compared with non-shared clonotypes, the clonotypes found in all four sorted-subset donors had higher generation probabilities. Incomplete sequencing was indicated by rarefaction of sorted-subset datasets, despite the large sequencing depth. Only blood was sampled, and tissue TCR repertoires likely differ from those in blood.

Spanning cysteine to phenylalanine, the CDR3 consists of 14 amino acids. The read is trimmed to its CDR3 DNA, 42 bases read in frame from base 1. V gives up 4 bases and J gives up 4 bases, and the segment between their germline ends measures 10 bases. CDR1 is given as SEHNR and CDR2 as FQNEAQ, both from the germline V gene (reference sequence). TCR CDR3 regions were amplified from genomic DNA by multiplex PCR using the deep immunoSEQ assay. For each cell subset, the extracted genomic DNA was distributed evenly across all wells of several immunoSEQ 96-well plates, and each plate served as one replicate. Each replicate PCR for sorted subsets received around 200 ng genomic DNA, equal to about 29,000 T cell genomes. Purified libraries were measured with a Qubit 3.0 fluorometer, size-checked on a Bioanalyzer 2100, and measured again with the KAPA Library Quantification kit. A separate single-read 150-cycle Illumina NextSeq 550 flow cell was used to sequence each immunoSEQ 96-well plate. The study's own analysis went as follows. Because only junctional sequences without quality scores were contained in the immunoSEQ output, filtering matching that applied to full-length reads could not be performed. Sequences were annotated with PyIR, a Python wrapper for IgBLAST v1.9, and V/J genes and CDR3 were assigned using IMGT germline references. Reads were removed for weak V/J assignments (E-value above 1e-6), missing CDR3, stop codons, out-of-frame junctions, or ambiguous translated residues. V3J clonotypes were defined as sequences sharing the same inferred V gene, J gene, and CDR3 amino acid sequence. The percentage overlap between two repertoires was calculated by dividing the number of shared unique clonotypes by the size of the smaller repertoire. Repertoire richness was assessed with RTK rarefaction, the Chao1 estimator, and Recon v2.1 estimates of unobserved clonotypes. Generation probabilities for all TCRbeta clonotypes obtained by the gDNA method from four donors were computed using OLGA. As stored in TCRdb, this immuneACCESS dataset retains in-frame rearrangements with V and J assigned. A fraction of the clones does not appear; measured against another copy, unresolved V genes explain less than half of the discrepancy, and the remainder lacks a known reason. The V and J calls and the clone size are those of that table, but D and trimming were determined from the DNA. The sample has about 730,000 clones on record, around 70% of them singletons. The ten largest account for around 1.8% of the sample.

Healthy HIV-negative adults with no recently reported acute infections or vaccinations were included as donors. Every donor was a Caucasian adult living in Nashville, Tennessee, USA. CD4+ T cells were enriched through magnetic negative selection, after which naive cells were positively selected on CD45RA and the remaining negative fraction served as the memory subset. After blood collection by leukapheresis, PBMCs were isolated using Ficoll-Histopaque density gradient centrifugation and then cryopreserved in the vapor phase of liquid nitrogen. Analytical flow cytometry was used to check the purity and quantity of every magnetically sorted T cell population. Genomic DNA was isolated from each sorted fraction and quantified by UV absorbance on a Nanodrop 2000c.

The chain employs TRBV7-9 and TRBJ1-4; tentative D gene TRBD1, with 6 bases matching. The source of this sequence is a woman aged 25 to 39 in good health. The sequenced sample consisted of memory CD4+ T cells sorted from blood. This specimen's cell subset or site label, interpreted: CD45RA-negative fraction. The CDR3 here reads CASSWGQGNEKLFF. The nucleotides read TGTGCCAGCAGCTGGGGGCAGGGTAATGAAAAACTGTTTTTT.